There are many counts of the clone carrying this T cell receptor beta chain. Its target is unknown. The data belong to a study of T-cell reconstitution after alpha-beta-depleted transplantation in children. Notes on the study in general: When one year had passed after transplant, most T-cell counts and diversity came from newly produced T cells. Where some patients showed high TCRbeta diversity at day 60, it came from recipient T cells and thymic progenitors that had survived.

Preparation of the TCRbeta library used unique molecular identifiers. TCRdb used MiXCR to reprocess the PCR reads, holding one entry per CDR3 protein. The data contain fewer than 750,000 distinct CDR3 sequences, approximately 22% of them singletons. Germline V CDR1 and CDR2: DFQATT, SNEGSKA (reference sequence). The V end was cut by 7 bases, the J end by 5 bases, with 15 bases between. CDR3 length: 13 amino acids. The TCR was taken from a boy in the first two years of life who had a stem cell transplant for acute myeloid leukemia, so the T cells may come from the graft donor. Here the sequenced sample was PBMCs, mostly from graft donor cells, taken 360 days after TCRalphabeta/CD19-depleted stem cell transplant. The V and J genes are TRBV20-1 and TRBJ2-1, with D perhaps matching TRBD1 or TRBD2 (6 bases each). The chain's CDR3 is CSESRGANNEQFF. Written as DNA, the CDR3 is TGCAGTGAATCGAGGGGGGCCAACAATGAGCAGTTCTTC.